This T cell receptor beta chain originates from a study of T cells in Graves' hyperthyroidism and ophthalmopathy. Findings and limits, study-wide: Among thyroid clonotypes expanded above 0.001, most also appeared in blood.

Ophthalmopathy cases scored 3 or more on the Clinical Activity Score and 4 or more on NOSPECS grade, with duration below 3 months. It was uncontrolled infection, other autoimmune disease, pregnancy or lactation that excluded patients. As concerns this clonotype: Its antigen is as yet unknown.

Amplified TCR beta CDR3 regions came from RNA transcripts. In the first-round RT-PCR of the TCR CDR3, the HTBI primer set was used. TCRdb passed the multiplex PCR reads through MiXCR, listing each CDR3 protein once. The table lists approximately 610,000 distinct CDR3 sequences, over 12% of them singletons. From germline, CDR1 is MNHEY and CDR2 SVGAGI. The V end lost 0 bases, the J end lost 7 bases, and 6 bases lay between the germline ends. The CDR3 contains 12 residues. Sequenced material: blood. The gene calls are TRBV6-5 and TRBJ1-2, with D uncertain. This receptor was taken from a woman aged 40 to 49 with Graves' ophthalmopathy. DNA of the CDR3: TGTGCCAGCAGTTACTCCGGGTTTGGCTACACCTTC. Translation: CASSYSGFGYTF.